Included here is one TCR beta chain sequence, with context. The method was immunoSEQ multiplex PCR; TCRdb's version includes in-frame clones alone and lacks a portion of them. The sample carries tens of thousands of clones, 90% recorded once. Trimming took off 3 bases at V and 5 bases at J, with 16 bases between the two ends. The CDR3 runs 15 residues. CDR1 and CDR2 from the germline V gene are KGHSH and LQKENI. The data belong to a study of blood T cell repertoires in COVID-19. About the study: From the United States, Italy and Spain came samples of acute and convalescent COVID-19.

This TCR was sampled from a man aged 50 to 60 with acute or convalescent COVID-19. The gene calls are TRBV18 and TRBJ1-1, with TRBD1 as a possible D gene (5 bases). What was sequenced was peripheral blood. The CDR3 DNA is TGTGCCAGCTCACCCCCGTCAGGGTCCTATACTGAAGCTTTCTTT. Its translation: CASSPPSGSYTEAFF.